This TCR beta chain appears in the sequencing data of a study of T cells after yellow fever vaccination. The study's findings and limits: Reappearing after the booster were most of the clones from primary vaccination (less than 98% CD4, 75% to 90% CD8).

This clonotype was seen a few times. Antigen: not known. The study made its TCR cDNA through 5'RACE template switching. That step introduced a universal primer site along with UMIs. TCRdb independently ran MiXCR on the 5' RACE reads; one entry per CDR3 protein. The repertoire holds 300,000 to 400,000 distinct CDR3 sequences, roughly a tenth seen once, with around 3.2% in the top ten. Sequencing was performed on CD4+ T cells sorted from PBMCs, taken 45 days after the yellow fever booster vaccination. The source is a man aged 18 to 30 who received the YFV17D yellow fever vaccine.

The CDR3 DNA is TGTGCCAGCAGCTTATTCGGGCTAGCGGGGGGGCAGACGCAGTATTTT. Protein product: CASSLFGLAGGQTQYF. The chain joins TRBV7-2 to TRBJ2-3, with TRBD2 matching over 12 bases. With 2 bases clipped from V and 9 bases from J, the junction kept 9 bases outside the gene matches. Germline CDR1 reads SGHTA; CDR2 reads FQGNSA. This CDR3 region has 16 residues.